The 21 T cell receptor beta chains below come from one sample, sequenced in a study of tumor and adjacent non-tumor tissue in lung cancer. TCRbeta libraries were built with three rounds of nested PCR, modified from ARM-PCR. TCRdb redid the calling of the multiplex PCR reads with MiXCR, one entry per CDR3 protein. The sample includes over 100,000 distinct CDR3 sequences, over 55% seen only once; the top ten take around 20%. This sample's RNA came from whole unsorted tissue. Distant lung tissue was collected more than 3 cm away from the tumor edge. Sequencing input: distant non-tumor lung tissue. These receptors were obtained from a man in his sixties with non-small cell lung cancer.

A word on this clonotype: This CDR3 fails to terminate in the conserved phenylalanine or tryptophan, so it likely reflects a read error. V and J are TRBV12-3 or TRBV12-4 and TRBJ2-1; 11 nucleotides match TRBD2. This CDR3 contains 16 residues. The V segment lost 0 bases and the J segment 8 bases; nucleotides outside the gene matches: 6. This CDR3 is CASSLAPGLAAHEQFI. CDR3 DNA sequence: TGTGCCAGCAGTTTAGCCCCGGGACTAGCGGCTCATGAGCAGTTCATC.

As to this clonotype: A much larger clone differs by one base, so this may be a read error. This chain links TRBV11-2 with TRBJ2-2; D not resolved. The CDR3 runs to 13 residues. Per germline, CDR1 SGHAT and CDR2 FQNNGV. The CDR3 DNA follows: TGTGCCAGCAGCTTAGTGAACACCCGGGAGCTGTTTTTT. Translating gives CASSLVNTRELFF.

This clonotype was seen ten or more times. This may stem from a read error, because a much larger clone lies one nucleotide away. CDR3 DNA: TGTGCCAGCAGTCCCGGGACTAGCGTCTACGAGCAGTACTTC. This sequence encodes CASSPGTSVYEQYF. The rearrangement links TRBV12-3 or TRBV12-4 to TRBJ2-7, with 10 positions matching TRBD2. This CDR3 comprises 14 residues. The trim removed 5 bases at V and 3 bases at J, leaving 4 bases unmatched.

This clonotype has more than one count but fewer than ten. The J gene is TRBJ2-3, the V gene TRBV5-1; D ambiguous. The CDR3 sequence is 16 residues long. V was pared by 2 bases and J by 2 bases, with 15 bases between. Looked up from germline, CDR1 is SGHRS and CDR2 is YFSETQ. The CDR3 sequence is CASSFRQESSTDTQYF. CDR3 nucleotide sequence: TGCGCCAGCAGCTTCCGACAAGAGTCATCCACAGATACGCAGTATTTT.

Comment on this clonotype: Since a much larger clone is just one base distant, this may be a read error. The CDR3 DNA sequence: TGTGCCACCAGTGATCCGACACCTAAAGACACAGATACGCAGTATTTT. This sequence encodes CATSDPTPKDTDTQYF. V is TRBV24-1 and J is TRBJ2-3; D uncertain. The CDR3 consists of 16 residues. Trimming cost V 3 bases and J 2 bases, with 14 bases left between them. CDR1 is KGHDR, CDR2 SFDVKD, per germline.

The J gene is TRBJ2-3, the V gene TRBV29-1; D uncertain. V was pared by 8 bases and J by 2 bases, with 17 bases between. CDR1 is SQVTM and CDR2 is ANQGSEA in the germline V gene. The CDR3 runs to 14 residues. CDR3 DNA sequence: TGCAGCACCCGCAAAAAGGAGTCCACAGATACGCAGTATTTT. Translation gives CSTRKKESTDTQYF.

Notes on this clonotype: This could be a read error, since a much larger clone is one nucleotide away. The genes are TRBV2 and TRBJ1-5; 8 nucleotides agree with TRBD1. The V gene's germline CDR1 is SNHLY and CDR2 FYNNEI. The CDR3 is 15 residues long. After removal of 5 bases from V and 6 bases from J, the junction contained 9 bases not matched to a gene. CDR3 sequence: CASSLKTGDSQPQHF. The CDR3, as DNA: TGTGCCAGCAGTCTAAAGACAGGGGATAGTCAGCCCCAGCATTTT.

This clonotype has ten or more counts. The chain links TRBV28 to TRBJ2-1, with a tentative D call TRBD2 (6 bases). Germline CDR1 MDHEN, CDR2 SYDVKM. V shed 1 base and J shed 0 bases, with 10 bases lying between them. This CDR3 has 16 residues. The CDR3 region is CASSLSLGSSYNEQFF. The CDR3 coding sequence is TGTGCCAGCAGTTTATCCCTCGGGAGCTCCTACAATGAGCAGTTCTTC.

This clonotype was detected many times. This sequence joins TRBV28 and TRBJ2-2; D remains ambiguous. Germline CDR1 MDHEN, CDR2 SYDVKM. The CDR3 totals 16 residues. The V end lost 6 bases, the J end lost 4 bases, and 18 bases lay between the germline ends. The CDR3 is CASSRAWGSSTGELFF. CDR3 nucleotides: TGTGCCAGCAGCCGTGCGTGGGGTAGTAGCACCGGGGAGCTGTTTTTT.

Concerning this clonotype itself: This sequence may be a read error, since a much larger clone differs from it by one base. The chain carries TRBV29-1 and TRBJ1-1; tentatively, D is TRBD1 (5 bases). The CDR3 length is 14 residues. Germline CDR1 and CDR2: SQVTM and ANQGSEA. Written as DNA, the CDR3 is TGCAGCGTTAAGGGACTCCCGCCGAACACTGAATCTTTCTTT. Its translation is CSVKGLPPNTESFF.

This chain links TRBV10-2 with TRBJ2-1; D may be TRBD2 (6 bases). Germline loops: CDR1 WSHSY, CDR2 SAAADI. V dropped 9 bases and J dropped 0 bases, with 21 bases sitting between them. The CDR3 contains 17 residues. As DNA, the CDR3 is TGCGCCAGGTGCGGGCAGTCCAGGAGGGTCTCCTACAATGAGCAGTTCTTC. Translated: CARCGQSRRVSYNEQFF.

The chain couples TRBV28 to TRBJ1-2; D may be TRBD1 (6 bases). The length of the CDR3 is 14 residues. Germline-derived CDR1 and CDR2 are MDHEN and SYDVKM. Trimming left V 7 bases short and J 7 bases short, with 19 bases between. CDR3 region: CASMKDSYISGYTF. The DNA for the CDR3 is TGTGCCAGCATGAAGGACAGCTACATCTCTGGCTACACCTTC.

Of note for this clonotype: As the CDR3 is not closed by the conserved phenylalanine or tryptophan, this likely results from a read error. This chain links TRBV6-1 with TRBJ2-7; 8 bases match TRBD2. The CDR3 totals 13 residues. Germline V gives CDR1 MNHNS, CDR2 SASEGT. This chain's CDR3 is CASSEAGEGEQYS. CDR3 DNA sequence: TGTGCTAGCAGTGAAGCGGGAGAGGGTGAGCAGTACTCC.

In its sample, this clonotype was seen many times. V is TRBV20-1 and J is TRBJ1-1; D perhaps matches TRBD1 (6 bases). The CDR3 runs 13 residues. V lost 5 bases to trimming and J lost 2 bases, with 12 bases between them. Per the germline V gene, CDR1 is DFQATT and CDR2 is SNEGSKA (reference sequence). CDR3 amino acids: CSASQDRNTEAFF. CDR3 in DNA: TGCAGTGCTTCTCAGGACAGAAACACTGAAGCTTTCTTT.

This rearrangement joins TRBV6-6 to TRBJ1-2, with D maybe TRBD1 (5 bases). The CDR3 sequence is 14 residues long. Trimming took off 7 bases at V and 4 bases at J, with 16 bases between the two ends. Germline V gene sequence: CDR1 MNHNY, CDR2 SVGAGI (reference sequence). This CDR3 is CASNPGRGVYGYTF. CDR3 DNA: TGTGCCAGCAACCCGGGACGGGGGGTCTATGGCTACACCTTC.

Comment on this clonotype: The junction does not match germline at one end; this may be a read error. The chain joins TRBV29-1 to TRBJ2-1, with D unclear. This CDR3 contains 13 residues. Germline V gives CDR1 SQVTM, CDR2 ANQGSEA. Here the CDR3 reads CSFDQVAHNEQFF. The CDR3, as DNA: TGCAGCTTTGATCAGGTGGCACACAATGAGCAATTCTTC.

This clonotype has a handful of counts. V usage is TRBV19 and J usage is TRBJ2-7; 7 positions agree with TRBD2. The J segment lost 4 bases and the V segment lost 4 bases, leaving 25 bases of the junction unmatched. Germline assignment: CDR1 LNHDA and CDR2 SQIVND (reference sequence). The length of the CDR3 is 20 residues. CDR3 residues: CASSKTLTPGAAGRPYEQYF. In DNA, the CDR3 is TGTGCCAGTAGTAAAACCCTAACCCCCGGAGCAGCGGGACGACCTTACGAGCAGTACTTC.

This clonotype was recorded at least ten times. The chain joins TRBV5-6 to TRBJ2-1; D possibly corresponds to TRBD2 (6 bases). The CDR3 length is 15 residues. V was clipped by 5 bases and J by 6 bases, with 18 bases between them. Germline lookup yields CDR1 SGHDT and CDR2 YYEEEE. The CDR3 sequence is CASSGRGLLANEQFF. DNA for the CDR3: TGTGCCAGCAGTGGCCGGGGGTTACTTGCCAATGAGCAGTTCTTC. The full variable domain, rest sourced from reference TRBV5-6 and TRBJ2-1, is DAGVTQSPTHLIKTRGQQVTLRCSPKSGHDTVSWYQQALGQGPQFIFQYYEEEERQRGNFPDRFSGHQFPNYSSELNVNALLLGDSALYLCASSGRGLLANEQFFGPGTRLTVL.

Note on this clonotype: This is likely a read error, given that the CDR3 carries no conserved phenylalanine or tryptophan at its end. The V gene is TRBV6-1, the J gene TRBJ1-6; D may be TRBD1 (5 bases). This CDR3 spans 13 amino acids. Germline V gene lookup returns CDR1 MNHNS and CDR2 SASEGT. The CDR3 DNA reads TGTGCCAGCGAACAGGAGTATAATTCATCCCTCCACTCT. Protein sequence: CASEQEYNSSLHS.

With regard to this clonotype: A much larger clone lies one base from this, so it may be a read error. This chain joins TRBV7-9 and TRBJ1-2, with no clear D. Germline V lookup: CDR1 SEHNR, CDR2 FQNEAQ (reference sequence). This CDR3 is built from 15 residues. In DNA form, the CDR3 reads TGTGCCAGCAGCTACAGCGGAGACCGTAACTATGGCTACATCTTC. It codes for CASSYSGDRNYGYIF.

V is TRBV13 and J is TRBJ2-5, with 9 bases aligning to TRBD2. V lost 4 bases, J lost 4 bases, and 4 bases stayed unmatched. Per the germline V gene, CDR1 is PRHDT and CDR2 is FYEKMQ (reference sequence). CDR3 length equals 14 residues. Written as DNA, the CDR3 is TGTGCCAGCAGCTCTAGCGGGGAGGGAGAGACCCAGTACTTC. Its translation is CASSSSGEGETQYF.